This T cell receptor (beta chain) comes out of a study of graft-versus-host responses after intestinal transplantation. Study-wide background: Isolated intestinal, liver-intestinal, or multivisceral transplants had been given to the recipients. For approximately three years after anti-thymocyte globulin induction, all recipients took tacrolimus and steroids.

Processing was applied to graft tissue in order to liberate intraepithelial and lamina propria lymphocytes. Libraries were prepared by immunoSEQ multiplex PCR; TCRdb keeps only in-frame clonotypes and omits some of them. Of tens of thousands of clones in the sample, roughly nine tenths were seen once. A word on this clone: Antigen specificity is unknown.

The V segment lost 5 bases and the J segment 3 bases; nucleotides outside the gene matches: 7. The germline V gene has CDR1 MNHEY and CDR2 SMNVEV (reference sequence). The CDR3 extends over 16 amino acids. The study, taken as a whole, reports: Circulating GvH clone levels at their peak were associated with HvG declines (early post-transplant). Marrow from the recipient contained GvH clones, some of which had appeared first in ileum or blood.

The clonotype comes from a human patient who received an intestinal transplant, so some T cells may come from the graft donor. The chain carries TRBV27 and TRBJ2-3, with 11 positions matching TRBD2. Sequencing used ileum tissue, obtained approximately 56 weeks after transplant. Here the CDR3 reads CASSPLGLADTDTQYF. Written as DNA, the CDR3 is TGTGCCAGCAGTCCATTGGGACTAGCGGATACAGATACGCAGTATTTT.